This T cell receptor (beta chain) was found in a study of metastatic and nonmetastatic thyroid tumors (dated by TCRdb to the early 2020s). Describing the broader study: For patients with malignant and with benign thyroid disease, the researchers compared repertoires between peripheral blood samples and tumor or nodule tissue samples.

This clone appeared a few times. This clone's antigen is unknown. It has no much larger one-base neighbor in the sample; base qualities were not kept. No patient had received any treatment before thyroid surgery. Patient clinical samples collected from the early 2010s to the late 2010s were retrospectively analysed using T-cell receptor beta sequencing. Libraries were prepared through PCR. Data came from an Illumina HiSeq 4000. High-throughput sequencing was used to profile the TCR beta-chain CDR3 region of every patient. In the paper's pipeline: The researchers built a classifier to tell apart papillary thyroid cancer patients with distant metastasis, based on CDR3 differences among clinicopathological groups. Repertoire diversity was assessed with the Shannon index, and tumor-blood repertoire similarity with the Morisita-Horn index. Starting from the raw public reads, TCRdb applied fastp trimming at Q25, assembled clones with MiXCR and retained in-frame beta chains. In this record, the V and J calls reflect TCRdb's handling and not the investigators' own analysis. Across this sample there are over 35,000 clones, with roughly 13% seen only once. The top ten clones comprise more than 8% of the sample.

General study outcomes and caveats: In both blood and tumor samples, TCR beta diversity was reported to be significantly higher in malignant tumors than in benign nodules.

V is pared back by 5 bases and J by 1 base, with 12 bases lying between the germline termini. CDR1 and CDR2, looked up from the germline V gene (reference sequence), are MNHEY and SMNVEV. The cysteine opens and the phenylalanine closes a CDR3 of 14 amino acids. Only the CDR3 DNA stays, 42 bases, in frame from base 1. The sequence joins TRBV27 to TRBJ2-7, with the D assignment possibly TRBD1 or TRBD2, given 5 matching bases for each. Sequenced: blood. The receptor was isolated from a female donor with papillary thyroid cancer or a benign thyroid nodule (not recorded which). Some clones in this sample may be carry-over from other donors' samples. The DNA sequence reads TGTGCCAGCAGTCTACGGGACCTATCCTACGAGCAGTACTTC. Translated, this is CASSLRDLSYEQYF.